Presented here are 17 T cell receptor beta chains from one specimen sequenced in a study of blood T cell repertoires in COVID-19 (dated by TCRdb to the early 2020s). Libraries were built with the immunoSEQ multiplex PCR assay. Held by TCRdb, this immuneACCESS table contains in-frame sequences only and omits some clones. Under half of the omission traces to an unresolved V gene where checked; the cause of the rest is unknown. The sample table lists approximately 470,000 clones, roughly 87% of them with a count of one. The top ten constitute approximately 0.7% of the sample. Input material: PBMCs or T cells enriched from blood (not recorded which). Receptors originate from a woman between 18 and 29 years old who had recovered from COVID-19.

The V and J genes are TRBV5-1 and TRBJ2-5; D perhaps matches TRBD1 (6 bases). Trimming took 4 bases from V and 1 from J, leaving 14 bases between them. CDR1 is SGHRS and CDR2 is YFSETQ in the germline V gene. This CDR3 contains 15 residues. In DNA form, the CDR3 reads TGCGCCAGCAGCCCACTGGACAGCTTCCAAGAGACCCAGTACTTC. Its protein product is CASSPLDSFQETQYF.

This chain uses TRBV21-1 with TRBJ2-7; the D call TRBD2 from the table was never checked on the DNA. TRBV21-1 is labeled a pseudogene. The CDR3 length is 12 residues. This CDR3 reads CASSLDFYEQYF. The DNA for the CDR3 is TGTGCCAGCAGCCTTGACTTTTACGAGCAGTACTTC.

V usage is TRBV7-8 and J usage is TRBJ1-2; no reliable D call. V lost 1 base to trimming and J lost 6 bases, with 15 bases between them. Germline-derived CDR1 and CDR2 are SGHVS and FQNEAQ. This CDR3 spans 15 amino acids. CDR3 loop: CASSLGERIINGYTF. The CDR3 bases are TGTGCCAGCAGCTTAGGGGAGCGAATAATTAATGGCTACACCTTC. The full variable domain, its missing parts supplied by reference TRBV7-8 and TRBJ1-2, is GAGVSQSPRYKVAKRGQDVALRCDPISGHVSLFWYQQALGQGPEFLTYFQNEAQLDKSGLPSDRFFAERPEGSVSTLKIQRTQQEDSAVYLCASSLGERIINGYTFGSGTRLTVV.

The chain joins TRBV2 to TRBJ2-7; 7 bases line up with TRBD1. Germline V lookup: CDR1 SNHLY, CDR2 FYNNEI. The length of the CDR3 is 13 residues. Trimming cost V 6 bases and J 6 bases; bases outside gene matches: 8. The CDR3 here is CASSPDRAREQYF. In DNA form, the CDR3 reads TGTGCCAGCAGCCCAGACAGGGCCCGCGAGCAGTACTTC.

The chain carries TRBV30 and TRBJ2-7, with D possibly matching TRBD2 (6 bases). Germline V CDR1 and CDR2: GTSNPN, SVGIG (reference sequence). The ends were cut back, 2 bases at V and 4 bases at J, with 9 bases in the middle. The CDR3 is 12 residues long. CDR3 residues: CAWSPRGYEQYF. CDR3 DNA sequence: TGTGCCTGGAGTCCCCGGGGGTACGAGCAGTACTTC.

The chain carries TRBV3-1 (or the pseudogene TRBV3-2) and TRBJ2-2; tentative D call: TRBD2 (5 bases). Looked up from germline, CDR1 is LGHDT and CDR2 is YNNKEL (reference sequence). V lost 2 bases and J 6 bases, leaving 10 bases between the germline ends. CDR3 length equals 14 residues. CDR3 region: CASSQSLAAGELFF. The CDR3 nucleotides read TGTGCCAGCAGCCAAAGCCTAGCAGCCGGGGAGCTGTTTTTT.

This clone was seen once. The chain has TRBV6-5 and TRBJ1-5, with TRBD1 identical over 9 bases. J was trimmed by 6 bases and V by 4 bases; bases with no gene match: 4. The length of the CDR3 is 14 residues. Germline loops: CDR1 MNHEY, CDR2 SVGAGI. Here the CDR3 reads CASSSQGAGQPQHF. CDR3 coding DNA: TGTGCCAGCAGTTCACAGGGGGCAGGTCAGCCCCAGCATTTT.

The chain recombines TRBV30 with TRBJ1-1; 8 positions match TRBD1. The CDR3 loop spans 14 amino acids. J gave up 2 bases and V 2 bases, and 4 bases lay outside the gene matches. Germline V gene data show CDR1 as GTSNPN and CDR2 as SVGIG (reference sequence). CDR3 amino acids: CAWSPGGINTEAFF. CDR3 nucleotide sequence: TGTGCCTGGAGTCCAGGGGGCATAAACACTGAAGCTTTCTTT.

A note on this clone: The germline gene is not matched at one end of the junction; a read error may be the cause. The V and J genes are TRBV7-9 and TRBJ2-5; tentatively, D is TRBD1 or TRBD2 (6 bases each). Per germline, CDR1 SEHNR and CDR2 FQNEAQ (reference sequence). The CDR3 contains 14 residues. CDR3 bases: TGTGCCAGCACCTTAGGGGGACTGCGAGAGACCCAGTACTTC. It translates to CASTLGGLRETQYF.

The genes are TRBV7-9 and TRBJ1-2; D not certain. V lost 0 bases to trimming and J lost 8 bases, with 10 bases between them. CDR1 and CDR2 (germline): SEHNR, FQNEAQ (reference sequence). The CDR3 has 13 amino acids. The CDR3 DNA reads as TGTGCCAGCAGCTTAGCCCTAGAATGGGGCTACACCTTC. Its protein is CASSLALEWGYTF.

The chain joins TRBV7-2 to TRBJ2-1; 8 bases fit TRBD2. The J segment lost 9 bases and the V segment lost 2 bases, leaving 9 bases of the junction unmatched. The CDR3 is made up of 15 amino acids. Germline CDR1 is SGHTA and CDR2 is FQGNSA. DNA for the CDR3: TGTGCCAGCAGCTTACAGAACGGGGGGGCCCGTGAGCAGTTCTTC. Its translation is CASSLQNGGAREQFF.

This sequence joins TRBV12-5 and TRBJ2-3; 16 nucleotides match TRBD2. Trimming removed 6 bases from V and 4 bases from J; junction bases left unmatched: 13. Per the germline V gene, CDR1 is LGHNT and CDR2 is FRNRAP. The CDR3 length is 19 residues. The CDR3 sequence: CASGETGTSGGAGPDTQYF. CDR3 sequence (DNA): TGTGCTAGTGGCGAGACCGGGACTAGCGGGGGGGCAGGACCAGATACGCAGTATTTT. Drawing the rest from reference TRBV12-5 and TRBJ2-3, the complete variable domain is DARVTQTPRHKVTEMGQEVTMRCQPILGHNTVFWYRQTMMQGLELLAYFRNRAPLDDSGMPKDRFSAEMPDATLATLKIQPSEPRDSAVYFCASGETGTSGGAGPDTQYFGPGTRLTVL.

The chain couples TRBV5-6 to TRBJ1-1; unclear D gene. The germline V gene has CDR1 SGHDT and CDR2 YYEEEE. The CDR3 sequence is 13 residues long. V was clipped by 0 bases and J by 2 bases, with 5 bases between them. CDR3 nucleotide sequence: TGTGCCAGCAGCTTGGGACATAACACTGAAGCTTTCTTT. Translated: CASSLGHNTEAFF.

The chain's CDR3 is CASSAGTSLSTDTQYF. The DNA of the CDR3 is TGCGCCAGCAGCGCCGGGACTAGCCTTAGCACAGATACGCAGTATTTT. The chain joins TRBV5-1 to TRBJ2-3; TRBD2 matches 9 bases. Trimming at V came to 4 bases and at J to 0 bases, leaving 6 bases not matched to a gene. This CDR3 is built from 16 residues. Germline CDR1 SGHRS, CDR2 YFSETQ.

This chain uses TRBV5-1 with TRBJ2-1; tentatively, D is TRBD2 (6 bases). Deletions cut 0 bases from V and 8 bases from J, with 9 bases between. CDR1 and CDR2 (germline): SGHRS, YFSETQ. The CDR3 covers 13 residues. The CDR3 is CASSLEGLYEQFF. The DNA of the CDR3 is TGCGCCAGCAGCTTGGAGGGACTCTATGAGCAGTTCTTC.

V is TRBV2 and J is TRBJ1-1, with TRBD1 matching over 7 bases. With V trimmed by 6 bases and J by 1 base, 2 bases remained unmatched. The CDR3 has 13 residues. Germline-derived CDR1 and CDR2 are SNHLY and FYNNEI. The CDR3 region has the DNA TGTGCCAGCAGGAACAGGGGGAACACTGAAGCTTTCTTT. Protein sequence: CASRNRGNTEAFF.

V is TRBV6-5 and J is TRBJ2-3, with 7 bases aligning to TRBD2. This CDR3 contains 14 residues. With 7 bases clipped from V and 2 bases from J, the junction kept 6 bases outside the gene matches. Germline CDR1 reads MNHEY; CDR2 reads SVGAGI. The CDR3 protein is CASTPGLLTDTQYF. The DNA for the CDR3 is TGTGCCAGCACTCCGGGACTACTCACAGATACGCAGTATTTT.